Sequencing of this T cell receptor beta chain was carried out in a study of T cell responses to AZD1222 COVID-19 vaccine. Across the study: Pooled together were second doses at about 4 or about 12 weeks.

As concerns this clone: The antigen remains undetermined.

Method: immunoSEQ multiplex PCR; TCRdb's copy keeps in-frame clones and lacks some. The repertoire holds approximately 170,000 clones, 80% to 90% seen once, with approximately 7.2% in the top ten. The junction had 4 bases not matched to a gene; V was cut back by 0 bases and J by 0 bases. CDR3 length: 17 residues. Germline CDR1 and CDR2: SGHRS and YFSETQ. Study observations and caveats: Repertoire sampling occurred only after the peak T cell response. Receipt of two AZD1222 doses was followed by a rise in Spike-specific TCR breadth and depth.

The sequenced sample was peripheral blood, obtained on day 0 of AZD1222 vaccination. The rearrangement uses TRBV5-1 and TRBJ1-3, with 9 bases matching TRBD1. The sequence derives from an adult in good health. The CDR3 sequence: CASSLEGTGNSGNTIYF. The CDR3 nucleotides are TGCGCCAGCAGCTTGGAAGGGACAGGGAACTCTGGAAACACCATATATTTT.